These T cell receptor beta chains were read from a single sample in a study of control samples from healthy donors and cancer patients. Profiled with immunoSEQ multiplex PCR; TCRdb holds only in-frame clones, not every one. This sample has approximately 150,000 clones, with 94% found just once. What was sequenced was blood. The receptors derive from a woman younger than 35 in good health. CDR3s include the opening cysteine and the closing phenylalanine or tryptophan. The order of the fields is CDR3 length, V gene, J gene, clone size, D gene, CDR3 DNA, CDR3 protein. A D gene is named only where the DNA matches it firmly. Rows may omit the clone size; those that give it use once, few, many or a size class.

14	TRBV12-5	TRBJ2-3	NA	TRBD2	TGTGCTAGTGGATTGGGGGGGTACACAGATACGCAGTATTTT	CASGLGGYTDTQYF
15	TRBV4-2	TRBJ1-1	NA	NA	TGTGCCAGCAGCCAAGAGCTTGGGGGGTTCCGGGAAGCTTTCTTT	CASSQELGGFREAFF
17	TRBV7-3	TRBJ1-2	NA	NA	TGTGCCAGCAGCTCCAACCCCCATGGGGCCATGGATGAGGGCTACACCTTC	CASSSNPHGAMDEGYTF
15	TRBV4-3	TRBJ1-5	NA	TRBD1	TGCGCCAGCAGCCAAGATCGGGACAGGGGTAAGCCCCAGCATTTT	CASSQDRDRGKPQHF
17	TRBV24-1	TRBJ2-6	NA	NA	TGTGCCACCGCTACAGGGGAGGCTATGCGAGGGGCCAACGTCCTGACTTTC	CATATGEAMRGANVLTF
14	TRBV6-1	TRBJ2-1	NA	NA	TGTGCCAGCAGTGAAGGACAAAATTACAATGAGCAGTTCTTC	CASSEGQNYNEQFF
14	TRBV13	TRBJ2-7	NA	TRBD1	TGTGCCAGCAGCTCCGGACAGGGTTCCCACGAGCAGTACTTC	CASSSGQGSHEQYF
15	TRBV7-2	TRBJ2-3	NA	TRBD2	TGTGCCAGCAGCCCCCGGCGGGAGCTCACAGATACGCAGTATTTT	CASSPRRELTDTQYF
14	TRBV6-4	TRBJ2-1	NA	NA	TGTGCCAGCGGCTTCAGGCTCTCCTACAATGAGCAGTTCTTC	CASGFRLSYNEQFF
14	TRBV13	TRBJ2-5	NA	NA	TGTGCCAGCAGCACGCAGTCAGGGGTAGAGACCCAGTACTTC	CASSTQSGVETQYF
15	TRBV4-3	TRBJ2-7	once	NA	TGCGCCAGCAGCCATCGTCGAGTAGAGGTCAGGGAGCAGTACTTC	CASSHRRVEVREQYF
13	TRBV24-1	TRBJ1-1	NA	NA	TGTGCCACCAGTCAGGGTGGAGAGGCTGAAGCTTTCTTT	CATSQGGEAEAFF
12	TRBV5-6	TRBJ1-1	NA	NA	TGTGCCAGCAGCTTTGGACCACTTGAAGCTTTCTTT	CASSFGPLEAFF
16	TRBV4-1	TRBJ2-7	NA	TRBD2	TGCGCCAGCAGCCAAGAGTTTAGCGGGGGTAGTTACGAGCAGTACTTC	CASSQEFSGGSYEQYF
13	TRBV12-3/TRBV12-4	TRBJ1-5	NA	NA	TGTGCCAGCAATTGGGACGAGGATCAGCCCCAGCATTTT	CASNWDEDQPQHF
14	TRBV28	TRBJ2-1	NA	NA	TGTGCCAGCAGTTTTATTACCGAGGGCAGGCGGCAGTTCTTC	CASSFITEGRRQFF
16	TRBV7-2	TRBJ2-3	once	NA	TGTGCCAGCAGCTCACCCCCCGGGACTCGAGGAGATACGCAGTATTTT	CASSSPPGTRGDTQYF
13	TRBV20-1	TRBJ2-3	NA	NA	TGCAGTGCTAGTAGGGATCTTGGGGATACGCAGTATTTT	CSASRDLGDTQYF
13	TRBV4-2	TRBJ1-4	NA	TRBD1	TGTGCCAGTGGGGGACAGGCAGGGGAAAAACTGTTTTTT	CASGGQAGEKLFF
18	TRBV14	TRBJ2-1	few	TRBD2	TGTGCCAGCAGCCGATTTGGATCGGGACTAGCGCAAAACAATGAGCAGTTCTTC	CASSRFGSGLAQNNEQFF
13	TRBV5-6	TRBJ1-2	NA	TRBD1	TGTGCCAGCAGCTCGGGACAGGAGGTTGGCTACACCTTC	CASSSGQEVGYTF
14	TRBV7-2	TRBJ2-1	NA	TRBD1	TGTGCCAGCAGCTTGAAGGGGGCGTACAATGAGCAGTTCTTC	CASSLKGAYNEQFF
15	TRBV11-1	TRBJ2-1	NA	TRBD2	TGTGCCAGCAGCCGTTTACTAGCGGGGCCCAATGAGCAGTTCTTC	CASSRLLAGPNEQFF
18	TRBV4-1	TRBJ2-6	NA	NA	TGCGCCAGCAGCCAAGGTTGGGTCTTTCTCTCTGGGGCCAACGTCCTGACTTTC	CASSQGWVFLSGANVLTF
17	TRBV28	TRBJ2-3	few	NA	TGTGCCAGCAGTTTGAGAGCAGCCTCCAGGTTCGGGGATACGCAGTATTTT	CASSLRAASRFGDTQYF
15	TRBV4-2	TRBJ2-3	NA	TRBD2	TGTGCCAGCAGCCAAGAGCGGGGGGGCCCAGATACGCAGTATTTT	CASSQERGGPDTQYF
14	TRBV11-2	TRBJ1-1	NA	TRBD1	TGTGCCAGCAACAACGGACAGGGGGTAACTGAAGCTTTCTTT	CASNNGQGVTEAFF
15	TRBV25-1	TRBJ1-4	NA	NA	TGTGCCAGCAGTGAATGGGGACGCACTAATGAAAAACTGTTTTTT	CASSEWGRTNEKLFF
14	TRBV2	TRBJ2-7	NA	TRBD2	TGTGCCAGCAGGCGCCTAGCGGGAGTTTGGGAGCAGTACTTC	CASRRLAGVWEQYF
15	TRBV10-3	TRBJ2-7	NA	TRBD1	TGTGCCATCAGTCTCCGCGGACAGGGCTCCTACGAGCAGTACTTC	CAISLRGQGSYEQYF
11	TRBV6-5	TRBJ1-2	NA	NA	TGTGCCAGCAGTTACCGGGGTGGCTACACCTTC	CASSYRGGYTF
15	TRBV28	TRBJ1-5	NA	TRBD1	TGTGCCAGCAGTTCACGGACAGGTGGTCATCAGCCCCAGCATTTT	CASSSRTGGHQPQHF
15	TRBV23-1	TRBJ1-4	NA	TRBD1	TGCGCCAGCAGAAGGTCCGGGACAGGGGGAGAAAAACTGTTTTTT	CASRRSGTGGEKLFF
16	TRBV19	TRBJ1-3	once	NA	TGTGCCAGTCGACGATGGGAACCTGACTCTGGAAACACCATATATTTT	CASRRWEPDSGNTIYF
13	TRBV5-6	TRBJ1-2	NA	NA	TGTGCCAGCACCCCTGGGCAGATTAATGGCTACACCTTC	CASTPGQINGYTF
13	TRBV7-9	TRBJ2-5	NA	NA	TGTGCCAGCAGCTTCGGGGGCGGGGAGACCCAGTACTTC	CASSFGGGETQYF
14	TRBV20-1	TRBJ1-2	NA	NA	TGCAGTGCTAGTGAAAGTCCGGGAACCTATGGCTACACCTTC	CSASESPGTYGYTF
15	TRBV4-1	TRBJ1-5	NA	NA	TGCGCCAGCAGCCAATTCCCCCGGACCAATCAGCCCCAGCATTTT	CASSQFPRTNQPQHF
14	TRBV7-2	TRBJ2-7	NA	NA	TGTGCCAGCAGCTTAACGCCAGGGTTAAACGAGCAGTACTTC	CASSLTPGLNEQYF
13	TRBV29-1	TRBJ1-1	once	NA	TGCAGCGTCGGACATTTTCCGGGCACTGAAGCTTTCTTT	CSVGHFPGTEAFF
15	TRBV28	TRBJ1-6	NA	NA	TGTGCCAGCATCTATAGCGGGTCAAGTAATTCACCCCTCCACTTT	CASIYSGSSNSPLHF
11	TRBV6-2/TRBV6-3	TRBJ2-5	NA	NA	TGTGCCAGCAGTGCTACAGAGACCCAGTACTTC	CASSATETQYF
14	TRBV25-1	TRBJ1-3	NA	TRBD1	TGTGCCAGCAGTCAGGGGACAGCTGGAAACACCATATATTTT	CASSQGTAGNTIYF
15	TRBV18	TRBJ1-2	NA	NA	TGTGCCAGCTCCCCAACATTCCAGACAGTCTATGGCTACACCTTC	CASSPTFQTVYGYTF
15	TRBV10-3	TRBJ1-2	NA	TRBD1	TGTGCCATCAGTGTCGACAGGGCACCTAACTATGGCTACACCTTC	CAISVDRAPNYGYTF
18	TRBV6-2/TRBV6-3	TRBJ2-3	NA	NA	TGTGCCAGCAGTTGGGGAACAGCGGATTTTACTAGCACAGATACGCAGTATTTT	CASSWGTADFTSTDTQYF
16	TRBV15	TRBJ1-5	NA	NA	TGTGCCACCAGCAGAGATCCGGGGCCTGCACCTCTGCCCCAGCATTTT	CATSRDPGPAPLPQHF
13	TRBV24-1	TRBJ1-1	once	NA	TGTGCCACCAGTGATTCAGGGCCTTCTGAAGCTTTCTTT	CATSDSGPSEAFF
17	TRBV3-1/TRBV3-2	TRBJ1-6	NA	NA	TGTGCCAGCAGCCAAGTCGGAGGGGGGGGACCTTGGTCACCCCTCCACTTT	CASSQVGGGGPWSPLHF
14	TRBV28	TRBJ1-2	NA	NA	TGTGCCAGCAGTTTATCTAGCAGGACCTATGGCTACACCTTC	CASSLSSRTYGYTF
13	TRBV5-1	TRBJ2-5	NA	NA	TGCGCCAGCTGTCGGACCGTGGTAGAGACCCAGTACTTC	CASCRTVVETQYF
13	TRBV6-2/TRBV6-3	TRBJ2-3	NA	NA	TGTGCCAGCAGTCAACCCCCCCTAGATACGCAGTATTTT	CASSQPPLDTQYF
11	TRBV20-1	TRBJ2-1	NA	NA	TGCAGTGCCATATACTACAATGAGCAGTTCTTC	CSAIYYNEQFF
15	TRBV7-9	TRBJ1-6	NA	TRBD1	TGTGCCAGCAGCCTCTTGGGACAGGGTAATTCACCCCTCCACTTT	CASSLLGQGNSPLHF
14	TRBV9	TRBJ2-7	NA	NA	TGTGCCAGCAGCGTAGCAGAGCAGGGTAGCGAGCAGTACTTC	CASSVAEQGSEQYF
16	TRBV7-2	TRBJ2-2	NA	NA	TGTGCCAGCAGCTTATTACCGGGCGGGAACACCGGGGAGCTGTTTTTT	CASSLLPGGNTGELFF
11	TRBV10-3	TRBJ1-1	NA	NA	TGTGCCATCAGTGAGGGGACTGAAGCTTTCTTT	CAISEGTEAFF
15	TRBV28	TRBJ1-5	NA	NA	TGTGCCAGCAGTGTTCAGGGATGGAGCAATCAGCCCCAGCATTTT	CASSVQGWSNQPQHF
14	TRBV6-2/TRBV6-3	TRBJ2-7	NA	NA	TGTGCCAGCAGTCCCGGGACTTACTCCTACGAGCAGTACTTC	CASSPGTYSYEQYF